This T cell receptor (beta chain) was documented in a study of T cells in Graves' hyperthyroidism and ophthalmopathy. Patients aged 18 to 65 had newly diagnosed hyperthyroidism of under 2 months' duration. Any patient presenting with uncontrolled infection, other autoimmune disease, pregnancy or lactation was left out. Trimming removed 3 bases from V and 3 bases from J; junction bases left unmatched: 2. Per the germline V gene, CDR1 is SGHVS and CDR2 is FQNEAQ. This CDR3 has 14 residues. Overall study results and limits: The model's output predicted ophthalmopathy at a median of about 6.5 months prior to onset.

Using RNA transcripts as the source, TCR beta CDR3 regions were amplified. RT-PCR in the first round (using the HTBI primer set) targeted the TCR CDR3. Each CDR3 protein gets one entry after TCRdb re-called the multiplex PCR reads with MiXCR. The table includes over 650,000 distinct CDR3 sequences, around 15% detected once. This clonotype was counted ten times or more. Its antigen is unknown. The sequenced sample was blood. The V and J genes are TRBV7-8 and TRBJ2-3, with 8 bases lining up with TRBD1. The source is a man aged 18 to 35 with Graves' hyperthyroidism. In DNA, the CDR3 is TGTGCCAGCAGCTTTCAGGGGGCAACAGATACGCAGTATTTT. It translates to CASSFQGATDTQYF.